The 4 T cell receptor beta chains reported below all come from one sample, sequenced in a study of CD8 T cells in ankylosing spondylitis. One entry per CDR3 protein, called by TCRdb with MiXCR from the 5' RACE reads. The sample contains 250,000 to 400,000 distinct CDR3 sequences, around 10% of which appear only once. Material: blood, either unsorted or a sorted T cell fraction (not recorded which). The origin of the receptors is a female donor with ankylosing spondylitis or in good health (not recorded which).

This clonotype was counted many times. The chain combines TRBV20-1 with TRBJ2-3, with 9 bases lining up with TRBD2. V trimming: 6 bases; J trimming: 1 base; junction bases outside the gene matches: 8. Looked up from germline, CDR1 is DFQATT and CDR2 is SNEGSKA (reference sequence). This CDR3 has 15 residues. The CDR3 nucleotides are TGCAGTGCCTCCGGGACTAGCATTGGCACAGATACGCAGTATTTT. This encodes CSASGTSIGTDTQYF.

The sample holds a few counts of this clonotype. The chain is built from TRBV6-2 or TRBV6-3 and TRBJ1-2; D gene uncertain. The V gene's germline CDR1 is MNHEY and CDR2 SVGEGT. The V and J ends lost 7 bases and 4 bases respectively, with 10 bases between them. The CDR3 spans 12 residues. The CDR3 nucleotides are TGTGCCAGCAACACTGGGGTCTATGGCTACACCTTC. The encoded protein is CASNTGVYGYTF.

The chain employs TRBV5-1 and TRBJ1-1; perhaps TRBD1 as D (6 bases). Germline CDR1 reads SGHRS; CDR2 reads YFSETQ. The CDR3 extends over 17 amino acids. V dropped 0 bases and J dropped 6 bases, with 21 bases sitting between them. CDR3 coding DNA: TGCGCCAGCAGCTTGGATAGGGGGGACCTCGGGAGCCCTGAAGCTTTCTTT. Encoded protein: CASSLDRGDLGSPEAFF.

In this sample, this clonotype turned up a few times. The rearrangement links TRBV15 to TRBJ2-1; TRBD2 might be the D (5 bases). The CDR3 is 13 amino acids. Trimming removed 5 bases at V and 10 bases at J, with 15 bases between. Germline CDR1 and CDR2: LNHNV and YYDKDF (reference sequence). The DNA for the CDR3 is TGTGCCACCAGCCCTCGACTACGAGGGGAGCAGTTCTTC. Its protein product is CATSPRLRGEQFF.